These 5 T cell receptor beta chains were sequenced from one sample in a study of T cell responses to AZD1222 COVID-19 vaccine. TCRdb's table, derived via immunoSEQ multiplex PCR, lists solely in-frame clones and lacks some. The sample gives 100,000 or so clones, approximately 86% of which show up once; 5.5% to 7% is in the top ten. The sample consisted of peripheral blood, taken on day 0 of AZD1222 vaccination. These receptors all stem from an adult in good health.

This rearrangement joins TRBV5-1 to TRBJ1-2; D not resolved. V was trimmed by 4 bases and J by 4 bases, leaving 11 bases between them. The germline V gene encodes CDR1 SGHRS and CDR2 YFSETQ. This CDR3 has 13 amino acids. The CDR3 bases are TGCGCCAGCAGCCCCGGAGGGATCTATGGCTACACCTTC. Protein sequence: CASSPGGIYGYTF.

The chain carries TRBV2 and TRBJ1-2; D gene uncertain. This CDR3 spans 16 amino acids. V was clipped by 3 bases and J by 4 bases, with 18 bases between them. Germline CDR1 reads SNHLY; CDR2 reads FYNNEI. CDR3 residues: CASSDPRARILYGYTF. Here the CDR3 DNA reads TGTGCCAGCAGTGACCCAAGAGCGCGAATTCTCTATGGCTACACCTTC.

The J gene is TRBJ2-1, the V gene TRBV27, with unresolved D. V lost 8 bases, J lost 9 bases, and 8 bases lay in between. Looked up from germline, CDR1 is MNHEY and CDR2 is SMNVEV (reference sequence). This CDR3 is built from 10 residues. This CDR3 is CASGATEQFF. DNA of the CDR3: TGTGCCAGCGGCGCGACTGAGCAGTTCTTC.

V and J are TRBV27 and TRBJ1-1; the D is unclear. The CDR3 runs to 14 residues. The V end lost 8 bases, the J end lost 5 bases, and 18 bases lay between the germline ends. Germline assignment: CDR1 MNHEY and CDR2 SMNVEV (reference sequence). CDR3 loop: CASGSLGLGTEAFF. The DNA of the CDR3 is TGTGCCAGCGGCTCCCTCGGGTTGGGGACTGAAGCTTTCTTT.

The V call is TRBV12-3 or TRBV12-4, the J call TRBJ1-5; D gene ambiguous. V lost 7 bases to trimming and J lost 5 bases, with 12 bases between them. This CDR3 comprises 13 residues. The CDR3 DNA sequence: TGTGCCAGCACCAATTTTATCTATCAGCCCCAGCATTTT. Protein product: CASTNFIYQPQHF.